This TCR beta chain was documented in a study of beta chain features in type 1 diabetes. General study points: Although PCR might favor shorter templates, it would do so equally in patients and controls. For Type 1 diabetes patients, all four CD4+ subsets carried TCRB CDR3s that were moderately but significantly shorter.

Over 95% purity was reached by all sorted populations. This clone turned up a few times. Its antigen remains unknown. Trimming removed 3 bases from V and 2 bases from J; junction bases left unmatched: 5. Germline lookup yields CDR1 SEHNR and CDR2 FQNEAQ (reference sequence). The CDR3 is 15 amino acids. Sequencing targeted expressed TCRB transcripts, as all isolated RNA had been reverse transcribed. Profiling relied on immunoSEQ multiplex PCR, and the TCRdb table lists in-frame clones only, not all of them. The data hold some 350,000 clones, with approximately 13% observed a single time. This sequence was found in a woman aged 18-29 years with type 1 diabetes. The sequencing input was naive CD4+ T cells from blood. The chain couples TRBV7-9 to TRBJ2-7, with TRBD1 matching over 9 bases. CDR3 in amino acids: CASSLFTGGTYEQYF. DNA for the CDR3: TGTGCCAGCAGCTTGTTTACAGGGGGCACCTACGAGCAGTACTTC. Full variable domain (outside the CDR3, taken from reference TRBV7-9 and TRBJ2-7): DTGVSQNPRHKITKRGQNVTFRCDPISEHNRLYWYRQTLGQGPEFLTYFQNEAQLEKSRLLSDRFSAERPKGSFSTLEIQRTEQGDSAMYLCASSLFTGGTYEQYFGPGTRLTVT.